This TCR beta chain was sequenced for a study of beta chain features in type 1 diabetes listed by TCRdb under 2018. Regarding the complete study: Mean age, gender distribution, total cell number and subset yield did not differ between patients and healthy donors. A total of roughly 100 million sorted cells were examined across all samples, and RNA yield correlated strongly with the number of cells per subset. The study compared the TCRB repertoires of sorted circulating CD4+ T cell subsets in recently diagnosed type 1 diabetes patients with those in matched healthy donors. Regulatory and stem cell-like memory subsets were obtained from only 8 patients and about 8 healthy donors, while naive and central memory subsets were obtained from all 30 or so donors. What the study reported, not specific to this receptor: PCR may preferentially amplify shorter templates, but because patient and control samples were amplified and corrected together, any resulting skew would affect both groups equally. Type 1 diabetes patients showed a moderate but significant shortening of TCRB CDR3 length in all four CD4+ subsets. Naive, central memory and regulatory TCRB repertoires appeared to be more similar among patients than among healthy donors. Fewer insertions and more nucleotide deletions at VDJ recombination sites were observed in patients with type 1 diabetes, implying thymic rearrangement abnormalities. Sequencing cDNA rather than genomic DNA could over-represent highly expressing activated cells, although activation and CD3 levels did not differ between groups. Only small numbers of individuals were included in the HLA sub-analyses, which left unresolved whether HLA type had any influence on TCRB rearrangement.

The V and J ends are trimmed by 1 base and 3 bases, leaving 10 bases between them. CDR1 and CDR2 are read off the germline V gene as KGHSH and LQKENI. From the cysteine through the phenylalanine, the CDR3 covers 14 amino acids. Only the CDR3 portion is preserved as DNA: 42 bases, with reading frame beginning at the first base. Each donor gave one peripheral blood draw, averaging about 120 mL, which was collected into heparinised tubes. A BD FACSAria II was used to sort naive, central memory, regulatory and stem cell-like memory CD4+ T cells with a panel that included CD45RO, CCR7, CD25, CD127, CD95 and CD27. Every sorted population had a purity above 95%. PBMCs were isolated right away by Lymphoprep density gradient centrifugation and were stained directly, without culture. To minimize batch effects, samples were stained and sorted in pairs, one healthy donor with one patient per experiment. A note on this clone: Its recognized antigen is unknown. No much larger clone exists at a distance of one base, and base qualities are not known. The same CDR3 is also encoded by other DNA sequences in this sample.

The entire isolated RNA was reverse transcribed using the High Capacity cDNA Reverse Transcription Kit, and thus expressed TCRB transcripts were sequenced. Naive, central memory and regulatory T cell samples underwent deep immunoSEQ sequencing, averaging about 3.57 million total reads per sample. Sorted cells were lysed in RLT buffer and RNA was extracted with DNase-treated RNeasy Micro or Mini kits, depending on cell number. To prevent cross-contamination, every cell subset was processed on its own, while patient and healthy donor samples were processed together. TCRB sequences were amplified from cDNA with the immunoSEQ multiplex PCR, producing 87-bp fragments spanning the CDR3 region. Sequencing of the amplicons was performed on the Illumina HiSeq platform. The original pipeline was this. Synthetic template baselines were used to correct PCR bias computationally, reads within Hamming distance 2 were collapsed together, and singletons that could not be merged were discarded. By aligning reads against IMGT, V, D and J genes, CDR3 length, and insertions or deletions at six rearrangement sites were assigned. Within each subset, clonotype counts were normalized to the number of sorted cells before true diversity and Gini coefficients were calculated with the tcR R package. Repertoire sharing was quantified using the overlap coefficient calculated on TCRB nucleotide sequences. Out-of-frame TCRB sequences from naive cells were analyzed as a proxy for the pre-selection repertoire. Here the immuneACCESS table is served through TCRdb, limited to in-frame sequences with V and J called. Missing clones are a known gap in these copies; in checked studies unresolved V genes cover under half, and the rest lacks a known reason. V, J and clone size are taken as reported in that table, and D and trimming were inferred from the DNA itself. The sample profile shows 500,000 to 850,000 clones; about 14% of them were found once. The ten largest clones take up 0.03% to 0.045% of the sample.

This receptor chain uses TRBV18 and TRBJ2-7; no confident D gene assignment can be made. This sequence originates from a man younger than 35 with type 1 diabetes. Material: naive CD4+ T cells from blood. The cell subset or site label on this specimen signifies: true naive CD4+ T cells. The DNA sequence is TGTGCCAGCTCACCACAGGTAAACAGCTACGAGCAGTACTTC. Translation gives CASSPQVNSYEQYF.